Listed here is a single TCR beta chain. In the original processing: Amplification with reference gene primers provided the estimates of nucleated cell counts. Method: immunoSEQ multiplex PCR; TCRdb's copy keeps in-frame clones and lacks some. From that table come the V and J calls and clone size; the DNA was used to work out D and trimming. The sample lists a few hundred thousand clones, roughly nine tenths seen once, with over 4% in the top ten. These data originate in a study of blood T cell repertoires in COVID-19. Study context: Sites across the United States, Italy and Spain contributed samples from acute and convalescent COVID-19. The cDNA or gDNA used as material had been derived from T cells, B-cell-depleted T cells, or PBMCs.

CDR3 length: 14 amino acids. The source of this sequence is a man in his 60s who had recovered from COVID-19. The rearrangement uses TRBV21-1 and TRBJ2-5; the table's D call, TRBD1, has no DNA check behind it. TRBV21-1 is designated a pseudogene. Sequenced: peripheral blood. CDR3 sequence: CASSKDDSQETQYF. The CDR3 DNA sequence: TGTGCCAGCAGCAAAGACGACAGCCAAGAGACCCAGTACTTC.